Detailed here is one T cell receptor (beta chain). Original processing methods: Nucleated cell counts were estimated from reference gene primer amplification. The method was immunoSEQ multiplex PCR; TCRdb's version includes in-frame clones alone and lacks a portion of them. V, J and clone size reflect that table, while D and trimming were determined from the DNA. Of about 300,000 clones in the sample, roughly nine tenths were seen once. The sample is drawn from a study of blood T cell repertoires in COVID-19. Study-level information: Researchers got acute and convalescent COVID-19 samples from the United States, Italy and Spain.

The germline V gene encodes CDR1 MNHNS and CDR2 SASEGT. V was pared by 0 bases and J by 0 bases, with 5 bases between. The CDR3 contains 14 residues. The chain joins TRBV6-1 to TRBJ1-1, with no clear D. This clonotype was obtained from a woman under 40 with COVID-19, enrolled during active disease. Sequencing was done on a sample of peripheral blood. The DNA of the CDR3 is TGTGCCAGCAGTGAAGCTAGAATGAACACTGAAGCTTTCTTT. It codes for CASSEARMNTEAFF.